This passage covers 18 T cell receptor beta chains from one sample sequenced in a study of molecular identifiers for immune sequencing clone quantification. TCRdb fed the PCR reads into MiXCR, producing one record per CDR3 protein. This sample carries about 640,000 distinct CDR3 sequences, 15% to 20% of them seen once, and the ten largest clones take about 0.9%. Material: naive CD8+ T cells from blood, with Jurkat cell RNA spiked in. Subset indicated: FACS-sorted CD8+CD4-CCR7+CD45RA+ naive T cells. The source of these receptors is a human donor in good health. Some libraries in this study had Jurkat cell RNA spiked in.

The chain links TRBV11-2 to TRBJ2-6; D gene ambiguous. V lost 4 bases and J lost 4, with 17 bases in between. Germline V lookup: CDR1 SGHAT, CDR2 FQNNGV. The CDR3 runs 17 residues. The CDR3 nucleotides read TGTGCCAGCAGCTACGGACGGAATCTACTCGGGGCCAACGTCCTGACTTTC. As protein: CASSYGRNLLGANVLTF.

J is TRBJ2-1 and V is TRBV11-2; TRBD2 matches 13 bases. CDR1 is SGHAT and CDR2 is FQNNGV in the germline V gene. With V trimmed by 4 bases and J by 3 bases, 6 bases remained unmatched. This CDR3 has 17 residues. CDR3 in amino acids: CASSSQLAGGFYNEQFF. CDR3 sequence (DNA): TGTGCCAGCAGCTCCCAACTAGCGGGAGGGTTCTACAATGAGCAGTTCTTC.

V is TRBV4-3 and J is TRBJ1-1; D ambiguous. The V end lost 4 bases, the J end lost 4 bases, and 10 bases lay between the germline ends. The CDR3 consists of 13 residues. From germline, CDR1 is LGHNA and CDR2 YSLEER. The CDR3 DNA reads as TGCGCCAGCAGCCCACAGTGGAGCACTGAAGCTTTCTTT. This sequence encodes CASSPQWSTEAFF.

With regard to this clonotype: Since a much larger clone is just one base distant, this may be a read error. The V gene is TRBV30, the J gene TRBJ2-1; TRBD1 aligns across 7 bases. The V gene's germline CDR1 is GTSNPN and CDR2 SVGIG (reference sequence). The CDR3 is 13 amino acids. The CDR3 DNA is TGTGCCTGGAGTAGTGGGCAGGGGGATGAGCAGCTCTTC. Protein sequence: CAWSSGQGDEQLF.

This clonotype was observed at least ten times. This chain joins TRBV10-3 and TRBJ2-3; 8 bases are a match to TRBD1. With 7 bases clipped from V and 2 bases from J, the junction kept 5 bases outside the gene matches. CDR1 is ENHRY and CDR2 is SYGVKD in the germline V gene. The CDR3 sequence is 14 residues long. The CDR3: CAITGTGNTDTQYF. DNA of the CDR3: TGTGCCATCACCGGGACAGGCAACACAGATACGCAGTATTTT.

This clonotype is a singleton in its sample. This could be a read error, since a much larger clone is one nucleotide away. The J gene is TRBJ1-1, the V gene TRBV6-1; D not certain. V was shortened by 6 bases and J by 5 bases, with 13 bases between the two germline ends. CDR3 length: 13 residues. Germline V gene lookup returns CDR1 MNHNS and CDR2 SASEGT. This CDR3 is CASRDLLGTEAFF. The DNA of the CDR3 is TGTGCCAGCAGAGACCTTTTGGGGACTGAAGCTTTCTTT.

As for this clonotype: One base away lies a much larger clone, so this may be a sequencing read error. This chain uses TRBV27 with TRBJ1-2, with 8 bases lining up with TRBD1. This CDR3 contains 14 residues. The germline CDR1 and CDR2 sequences are MNHEY and SMNVEV (reference sequence). V was pared by 2 bases and J by 7 bases, with 6 bases of the junction left unmatched. The CDR3 nucleotides read TGTGCCAGCAGTTTAAGGGCAGGGGGCCTTGGCTACACCTTC. The encoded protein is CASSLRAGGLGYTF.

To note about this clonotype: Since a much larger clone is just one base distant, this may be a read error. The chain couples TRBV28 to TRBJ1-5, with no clear D. The J call may be wrong; the DNA end is better matched by TRBJ2-3. Germline V gene sequence: CDR1 MDHEN, CDR2 SYDVKM. The CDR3 spans 14 residues. The CDR3 nucleotides are TGTGCCAGCAGTTTAGGGGATCACAATCAGCCCCAGTATTTT. Residues: CASSLGDHNQPQYF.

Of note for this clonotype: Being one base from a much bigger clone, this may be a read error. This rearrangement joins TRBV29-1 to TRBJ2-7, with D unclear. V lost 7 bases, J lost 6 bases, and 16 bases lay in between. The CDR3 spans 12 residues. Germline V gives CDR1 SQVTM, CDR2 ANQGSEA. The CDR3 DNA reads TGCAGCGCCCTCCTAGATACCTGCGAGCAGTACTTC. This encodes CSALLDTCEQYF.

This clonotype was recorded many times. The rearrangement joins TRBV9 to TRBJ2-7; TRBD2 might be the D (6 bases). Trimming took 2 bases from V and 6 from J, leaving 12 bases between them. Germline V CDR1 and CDR2: SGDLS, YYNGEE. The CDR3 consists of 13 residues. CDR3 sequence reads: CASSVGGGSEQYF. The DNA of the CDR3 is TGTGCCAGCAGCGTCGGGGGAGGTAGCGAGCAGTACTTC.

In this sample, this clonotype turned up many times. This chain links TRBV27 with TRBJ2-3, with TRBD2 matching 10 bases. J gave up 1 base and V 0 bases, and 4 bases lay outside the gene matches. In germline, CDR1 is MNHEY, CDR2 SMNVEV (reference sequence). The CDR3 contains 17 residues. The CDR3 spells CASSLSPLAGGTDTQYF. CDR3 nucleotides: TGTGCCAGCAGTTTATCGCCCCTAGCGGGGGGCACAGATACGCAGTATTTT.

This clonotype appeared a few times. At one boundary the junction diverges from the germline segment, which might be a read error. J is TRBJ2-5 and V is TRBV28; 11 nucleotides match TRBD2. Germline V gene data show CDR1 as MDHEN and CDR2 as SYDVKM. This CDR3 region has 17 residues. In nucleotides, the CDR3 is TGTGCCGGCAGCCCAGGAGGGCTAGCGGGAGGTTATGAGACCCAGTACTTC. This translates into CAGSPGGLAGGYETQYF.

This clonotype was counted many times. The J gene is TRBJ2-7, the V gene TRBV19, with D possibly being TRBD1 (6 bases). Germline CDR1 reads LNHDA; CDR2 reads SQIVND (reference sequence). Trimming pared 3 bases from V and 3 bases from J, leaving 12 bases between. The CDR3 has 14 residues. The CDR3 here is CASSIGDTHYEQYF. CDR3 DNA: TGTGCCAGTAGTATTGGGGACACCCACTACGAGCAGTACTTC.

The chain links TRBV30 to TRBJ1-1; TRBD1 is a possible D gene (6 bases). V gave up 0 bases and J gave up 1 base, with 9 bases separating them. Germline V gives CDR1 GTSNPN, CDR2 SVGIG (reference sequence). The length of the CDR3 is 14 residues. This CDR3 is CAWSVGAGNTEAFF. In DNA, the CDR3 is TGTGCCTGGAGTGTGGGGGCGGGGAACACTGAAGCTTTCTTT.

Worth noting for this clonotype: This may come from a read error, since a much larger clone is one base off. This sequence joins TRBV7-3 and TRBJ2-4; D gene unclear. Germline V gene data show CDR1 as SGHTA and CDR2 as FQGTGA. Trimming stripped 2 bases from V and 5 bases from J, with 7 bases between. The CDR3 covers 13 residues. DNA for the CDR3: TGTGCCAGCAGCTTATTGTCAGAAAACATTCAGTACTTC. This encodes CASSLLSENIQYF.

This clonotype occurred many times. This chain uses TRBV9 with TRBJ1-1; 7 nucleotides agree with TRBD1. The germline CDR1 and CDR2 sequences are SGDLS and YYNGEE. The CDR3 runs 15 residues. The junction had 3 bases not matched to a gene; V was cut back by 0 bases and J by 1 base. CDR3 DNA sequence: TGTGCCAGCAGCGTAGTGGGGACAGCGAACACTGAAGCTTTCTTT. Translating gives CASSVVGTANTEAFF.

This clonotype has a count of ten or more. The chain carries TRBV6-5 and TRBJ2-7; 7 bases agree with TRBD1. Germline CDR1 and CDR2: MNHEY and SVGAGI. The V and J ends lost 1 base and 3 bases, in that order; junction bases with no gene match: 6. The CDR3 is made up of 15 amino acids. The DNA of the CDR3 is TGTGCCAGCAGTTACTTCGCAGGGGGTGACTACGAGCAGTACTTC. The encoded protein is CASSYFAGGDYEQYF.

This clonotype was detected ten times or more. The rearrangement joins TRBV6-5 to TRBJ2-5; D is uncertain. This CDR3 has 12 amino acids. Germline CDR1 MNHEY, CDR2 SVGAGI. V shed 7 bases and J shed 3 bases, with 9 bases lying between them. CDR3 in amino acids: CASNPPEETQYF. In nucleotides, the CDR3 is TGTGCCAGCAACCCCCCTGAAGAGACCCAGTACTTC.